The sequence of this TCR beta chain was determined in a study of CXCR3-negative and CXCR3-positive naive CD8 T cells. Study-wide points: CXCR3-negative naive cells had less hydrophobic TRB CDR3s than did CXCR3-positive naive cells. TRBV-TRBJ usage was similar across naive CXCR3 subsets but distinct in memory cells.

The libraries of TRB cDNA were prepared using 5' RACE with UMI labels. TCRdb re-called the 5' RACE reads; one entry per CDR3 protein, DNA not given. The sample's table shows around 61,000 distinct CDR3 sequences. To note about this clonotype: Its matching antigen is unknown.

Germline V gives CDR1 MNHEY, CDR2 SVGEGT. This CDR3 contains 14 residues. The rearrangement joins TRBV6-2 or TRBV6-3 to TRBJ1-5; as DNA is missing, the TRBD1 call by TCRdb cannot be tested. This TCR was sampled from a human donor in good health. Some clones in this sample may be carry-over from other donors' samples. The sample comprised naive CXCR3+ CD8+ T cells from blood. Specified subset: CD45RO-CCR7+CD27+CD95- naive CD8+ T cells expressing CXCR3 (TNR3+). The CDR3 spells CASTQGRGNQPQHF.